The 4 T cell receptor beta chains below were found in one sample sequenced in a study of control samples from healthy donors and cancer patients. Measured with immunoSEQ multiplex PCR; TCRdb has only the in-frame clones, and not every one. This table holds about 140,000 clones, approximately 94% found once. Sequenced input: blood. These receptors were taken from a man between 35 and 55 years old in good health.

For the CDR3, the DNA is TGTGCCACCAGCATCGGCAGCGAAGCTTTCTTT. Its translation: CATSIGSEAFF. J is TRBJ1-1 and V is TRBV15, with D hard to call. Germline CDR1 is LNHNV and CDR2 is YYDKDF (reference sequence). The CDR3 spans 11 residues. The ends were cut back, 4 bases at V and 8 bases at J, with 8 bases in the middle.

This clone was observed once. The chain carries TRBV3-1 (or the pseudogene TRBV3-2) and TRBJ1-2; 7 bases fit TRBD1. Germline CDR1 reads LGHDT; CDR2 reads YNNKEL (reference sequence). The trim removed 2 bases at V and 8 bases at J, leaving 11 bases unmatched. The CDR3 is 15 residues long. The CDR3 spells CASSQTGVARIGYTF. CDR3 nucleotides: TGTGCCAGCAGCCAAACAGGGGTGGCTAGGATAGGCTACACCTTC.

The V call is TRBV7-2, the J call TRBJ2-3; no definite D call. In germline, CDR1 is SGHTA, CDR2 FQGNSA. V was cut by 4 bases and J by 4 bases, with 12 bases left in between. CDR3 length: 14 residues. The CDR3 DNA sequence: TGTGCCAGCAGCTCATGGACGAAATCAGATACGCAGTATTTT. Protein: CASSSWTKSDTQYF. The whole variable domain, remainder taken from reference TRBV7-2 and TRBJ2-3, is GAGVSQSPSNKVTEKGKDVELRCDPISGHTALYWYRQSLGQGLEFLIYFQGNSAPDKSGLPSDRFSAERTGGSVSTLTIQRTQQEDSAVYLCASSSWTKSDTQYFGPGTRLTVL.

J is TRBJ1-5 and V is TRBV2; a weak D match, TRBD1 (5 bases). Germline CDR1 and CDR2: SNHLY and FYNNEI. The CDR3 extends over 16 amino acids. Between the trimmed V and J ends, which lost 2 bases and 0 bases, there was a span of 11 bases. The CDR3 spells CASSERGEYSNQPQHF. The CDR3 bases are TGTGCCAGCAGTGAAAGGGGAGAGTATAGCAATCAGCCCCAGCATTTT.